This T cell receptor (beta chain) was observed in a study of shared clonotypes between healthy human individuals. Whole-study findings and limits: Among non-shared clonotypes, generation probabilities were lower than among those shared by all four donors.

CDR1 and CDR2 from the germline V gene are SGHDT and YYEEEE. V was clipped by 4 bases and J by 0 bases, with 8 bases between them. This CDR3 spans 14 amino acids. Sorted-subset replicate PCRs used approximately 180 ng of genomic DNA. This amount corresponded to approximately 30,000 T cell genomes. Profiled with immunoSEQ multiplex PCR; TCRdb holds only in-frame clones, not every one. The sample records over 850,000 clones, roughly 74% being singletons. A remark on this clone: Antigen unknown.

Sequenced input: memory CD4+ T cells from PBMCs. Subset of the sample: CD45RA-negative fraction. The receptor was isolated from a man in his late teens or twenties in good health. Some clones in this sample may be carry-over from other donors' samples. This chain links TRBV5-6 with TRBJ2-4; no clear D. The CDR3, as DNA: TGTGCCAGCAGCCCGGCACTAGCCAAAAACATTCAGTACTTC. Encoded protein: CASSPALAKNIQYF. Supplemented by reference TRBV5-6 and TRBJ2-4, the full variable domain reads DAGVTQSPTHLIKTRGQQVTLRCSPKSGHDTVSWYQQALGQGPQFIFQYYEEEERQRGNFPDRFSGHQFPNYSSELNVNALLLGDSALYLCASSPALAKNIQYFGAGTRLSVL.